The clone carrying this T cell receptor (beta chain) was observed a handful of times. The record originates from a study of TIL therapy for anti-PD-1-resistant metastatic lung cancer. About the study: Most patients had lung adenocarcinoma; a handful of tumors were EGFR-mutant, two ALK-rearranged; half smoked currently or formerly.

This CDR3 is built from 12 residues. Trimming cost V 2 bases and J 8 bases, with 9 bases left between them. The germline V gene encodes CDR1 KGHSH and CDR2 LQKENI. The sample's time point: pre-treatment sample, taken before nivolumab and TIL therapy. The libraries were made with immunoSEQ v3. Clones were sequenced by immunoSEQ multiplex PCR, and TCRdb holds only the in-frame ones, with some missing. The sample has about 55,000 clones, 81% seen once; the top ten hold 2.9%. Here the sequenced sample was blood, taken at baseline. The receptor comes from a person between 30 and 80 years old with non-small cell lung cancer. The rearrangement links TRBV18 to TRBJ1-1, with unresolved D. In DNA form, the CDR3 reads TGTGCCAGCTCACCAATGGCAGGAGAAGCTTTCTTT. Its translation is CASSPMAGEAFF.